A single sample gave rise to the 14 T cell receptor beta chains below, sequenced in a study of T cells in narcolepsy. TCRdb's copy holds only in-frame clones and misses some; the assay was immunoSEQ multiplex PCR. The sample lists 28,000 or so clones, approximately 89% occurring once. The sample consisted of CD45RA- memory CD4+ T cells from PBMCs. These receptors were collected from a human donor with narcolepsy.

The chain links TRBV19 to TRBJ1-1; 10 bases are shared with TRBD1. Per germline, CDR1 LNHDA and CDR2 SQIVND (reference sequence). This CDR3 comprises 16 residues. Losses at the gene ends were 7 bases for V and 1 base for J; bases not matched to a gene: 9. For the CDR3, the DNA is TGTGCCAGTACCTCGGACAGGGGGAGGAGGAACACTGAAGCTTTCTTT. This encodes CASTSDRGRRNTEAFF.

This chain joins TRBV13 and TRBJ2-7; tentatively, D is TRBD1 (5 bases). The CDR3 contains 13 residues. V was trimmed by 5 bases and J by 6 bases, leaving 14 bases between them. The V gene's germline CDR1 is PRHDT and CDR2 FYEKMQ (reference sequence). Written as DNA, the CDR3 is TGTGCCAGCAGCAACGCCCCAGGGTTCGAGCAGTACGTC. The encoded protein is CASSNAPGFEQYV.

The chain employs TRBV2 and TRBJ1-2, with 7 positions matching TRBD1. CDR3 size: 13 residues. CDR1 and CDR2 from the germline V gene are SNHLY and FYNNEI. The V gene end was trimmed by 5 bases and the J gene end by 3 bases; junction bases not matched to a gene: 3. CDR3 coding DNA: TGTGCCAGCAGTTTAGACAGGGACTATGGCTACACCTTC. It encodes CASSLDRDYGYTF.

This chain connects TRBV6-1 to TRBJ2-5; D uncertain. There are 13 residues in the CDR3. Deletions cut 7 bases from V and 2 bases from J, with 11 bases between. Germline V gene sequence: CDR1 MNHNS, CDR2 SASEGT. In nucleotides, the CDR3 is TGTGCCAGCACTCCGGTGGGGCAAGAGACCCAGTACTTC. It encodes CASTPVGQETQYF.

The genes are TRBV27 and TRBJ1-6; D is ambiguous. There are 20 residues in the CDR3. Germline CDR1 and CDR2: MNHEY and SMNVEV (reference sequence). V was cut by 5 bases and J by 0 bases, with 23 bases left in between. The CDR3 is CASSLVPRRTESSYNSPLHF. CDR3 bases: TGTGCCAGCAGTCTTGTCCCCCGACGAACGGAGAGCTCCTATAATTCACCCCTCCACTTT.

The chain recombines TRBV19 with TRBJ2-3; no clear D. The V and J ends lost 3 bases and 3 bases respectively, with 7 bases between them. This CDR3 contains 13 residues. Looked up from germline, CDR1 is LNHDA and CDR2 is SQIVND (reference sequence). CDR3 region: CASSISRTDTQYF. The CDR3 coding sequence is TGTGCCAGTAGTATTAGCAGAACAGATACGCAGTATTTT.

The chain has TRBV6-1 and TRBJ2-7; 7 bases are shared with TRBD1. V was pared by 8 bases and J by 3 bases, with 10 bases of the junction left unmatched. Germline V gene sequence: CDR1 MNHNS, CDR2 SASEGT. The CDR3 runs to 14 residues. CDR3 sequence (DNA): TGTGCCAGCGGCGAGGGGGCGCGAGGCTACGAGCAGTACTTC. As protein: CASGEGARGYEQYF.

The chain employs TRBV27 and TRBJ1-6; D is ambiguous. V was clipped by 9 bases and J by 11 bases, with 8 bases between them. The CDR3 extends over 10 amino acids. Germline lookup yields CDR1 MNHEY and CDR2 SMNVEV (reference sequence). CDR3 sequence reads: CARNRTPLHF. Here the CDR3 DNA reads TGTGCCAGGAATAGAACACCCCTCCACTTT.

The chain uses TRBV6-1 and TRBJ2-7; no definite D call. This CDR3 spans 13 amino acids. The V gene's germline CDR1 is MNHNS and CDR2 SASEGT. Trimming took off 7 bases at V and 1 base at J, with 11 bases between the two ends. The CDR3 region has the DNA TGTGCCAGCAACTATAGACATTCCTACGAGCAGTACGTC. Translated, it gives CASNYRHSYEQYV.

The V call is TRBV7-9, the J call TRBJ2-1; 8 bases align to TRBD1. Looked up from germline, CDR1 is SEHNR and CDR2 is FQNEAQ (reference sequence). J lost 4 bases, V lost 6 bases, and 8 bases had no gene match. The CDR3 has 15 amino acids. The CDR3 region has the DNA TGTGCCAGCAGGTCCGCCGGGACAGGATACAATGAGCAGTTCTTC. Protein: CASRSAGTGYNEQFF.

The genes are TRBV6-4 and TRBJ2-1; 8 bases agree with TRBD2. Trimming took 7 bases from V and 9 from J; bases not matched to a gene: 14. Germline V CDR1 and CDR2: MRHNA, SNTAGT. This CDR3 comprises 15 residues. The CDR3 sequence: CASTQLASGQGEQFF. CDR3 coding DNA: TGTGCCAGCACCCAACTGGCTAGCGGGCAGGGTGAGCAGTTCTTC.

The V gene is TRBV2, the J gene TRBJ1-5; possible D gene TRBD1, 6 bases. The germline V gene encodes CDR1 SNHLY and CDR2 FYNNEI. V gave up 5 bases and J gave up 7 bases, with 12 bases separating them. The CDR3 extends over 13 amino acids. The CDR3 DNA follows: TGTGCCAGCAGTCCAGGGGTGCGGCAGCCCCAGCATTTT. The encoded protein is CASSPGVRQPQHF. The full variable domain, rest sourced from reference TRBV2 and TRBJ1-5, is EPEVTQTPSHQVTQMGQEVILRCVPISNHLYFYWYRQILGQKVEFLVSFYNNEISEKSEIFDDQFSVERPDGSNFTLKIRSTKLEDSAMYFCASSPGVRQPQHFGDGTRLSIL.

The chain couples TRBV5-1 to TRBJ2-1; D not resolved. The germline V and J ends were trimmed by 0 bases and 6 bases, with 13 bases remaining between them. The CDR3 is 15 residues long. The germline CDR1 and CDR2 sequences are SGHRS and YFSETQ. Here the CDR3 reads CASSLVLQGRNEQFF. In DNA form, the CDR3 reads TGCGCCAGCAGCTTGGTACTCCAAGGGCGCAATGAGCAGTTCTTC.

The V and J genes are TRBV15 and TRBJ1-2; 12 bases are a match to TRBD1. CDR3 length: 15 amino acids. Germline trimming cut 6 bases from V and 7 bases from J; bases unmatched to any gene: 9. Germline CDR1 reads LNHNV; CDR2 reads YYDKDF (reference sequence). CDR3 loop: CATRKGQGAVGGYTF. The CDR3 coding sequence is TGTGCCACCAGGAAGGGACAGGGGGCTGTTGGTGGCTACACCTTC.